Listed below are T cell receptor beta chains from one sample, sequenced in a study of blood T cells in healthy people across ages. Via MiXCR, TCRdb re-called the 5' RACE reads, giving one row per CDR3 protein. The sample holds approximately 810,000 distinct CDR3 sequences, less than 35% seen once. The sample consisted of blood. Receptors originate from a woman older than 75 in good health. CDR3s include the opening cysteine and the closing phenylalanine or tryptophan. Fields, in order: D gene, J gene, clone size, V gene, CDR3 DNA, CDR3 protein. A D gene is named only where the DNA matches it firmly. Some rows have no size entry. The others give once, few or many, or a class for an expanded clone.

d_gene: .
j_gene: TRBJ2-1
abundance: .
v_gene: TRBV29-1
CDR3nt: TGCAGCGTTGAAGAACCTTCGGTACACAATGAGCAGTTCTTC
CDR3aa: CSVEEPSVHNEQFF

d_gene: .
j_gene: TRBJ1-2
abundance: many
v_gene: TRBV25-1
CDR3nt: TGTGCCAGCAACCGAAAGAAGGGACTAGGCCTTTGTGGCTACACCTTC
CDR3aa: CASNRKKGLGLCGYTF

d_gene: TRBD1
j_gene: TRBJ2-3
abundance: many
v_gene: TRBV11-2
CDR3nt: TGTGCCAGCAGCTTGTCGAGGGGGCTCAACACAGATACGCAGTATTTT
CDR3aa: CASSLSRGLNTDTQYF

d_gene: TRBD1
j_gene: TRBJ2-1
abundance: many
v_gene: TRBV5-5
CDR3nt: TGTGCCAGCAGCCCGGGTGGGGACAGGGTCAATGAGCAGTTCTTC
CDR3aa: CASSPGGDRVNEQFF

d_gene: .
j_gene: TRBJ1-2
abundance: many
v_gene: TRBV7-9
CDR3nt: TGTGCCGGAAACAGGGATTCGAACTATGGCTACACCTTC
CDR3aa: CAGNRDSNYGYTF

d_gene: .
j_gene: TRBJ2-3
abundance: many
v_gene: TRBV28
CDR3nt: TGTGCCAGCACCTCCAGGGGCCGATCCCCAGATACGCAGTATTTT
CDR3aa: CASTSRGRSPDTQYF

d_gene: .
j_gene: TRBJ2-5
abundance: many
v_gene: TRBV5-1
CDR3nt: TGCGCCAGCAGCCCCGGAGGAGGGGTTGGGGAGACCCAGTACTTC
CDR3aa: CASSPGGGVGETQYF

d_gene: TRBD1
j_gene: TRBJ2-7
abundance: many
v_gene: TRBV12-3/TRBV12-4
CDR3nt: TGTGCCAGCACATATATCTGGGGGGGGACAGGGGGAAGCTACGAGCAGTACTTC
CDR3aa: CASTYIWGGTGGSYEQYF

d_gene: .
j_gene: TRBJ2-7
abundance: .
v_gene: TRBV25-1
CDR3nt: TGTGCCAGCACCAAAAATGGGGCAGGATCCTCCTACGAGCAGTACTTC
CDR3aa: CASTKNGAGSSYEQYF

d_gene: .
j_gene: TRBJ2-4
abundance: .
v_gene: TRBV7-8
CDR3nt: TGTGCCAGCAGCTTAGGGGGAGGGGGGCTAAACATTCAGTACTTC
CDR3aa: CASSLGGGGLNIQYF

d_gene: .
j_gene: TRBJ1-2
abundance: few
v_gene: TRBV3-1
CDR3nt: TGTGCCAGCAGCCAAGATGTAGGCTATGGCTACACCTTC
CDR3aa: CASSQDVGYGYTF

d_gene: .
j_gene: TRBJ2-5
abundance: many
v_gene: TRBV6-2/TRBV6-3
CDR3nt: TGTGCCAGCAGTTACACCCCTAACGACAGGAGAGACCAAGAGACCCAGTACTTC
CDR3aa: CASSYTPNDRRDQETQYF

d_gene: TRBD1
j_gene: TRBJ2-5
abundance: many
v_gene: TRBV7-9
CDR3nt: TGTGCCAGCAGCCCCAGGCCGGGACAGGGGGGGACTCAAGAGACCCAGTACTTC
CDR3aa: CASSPRPGQGGTQETQYF

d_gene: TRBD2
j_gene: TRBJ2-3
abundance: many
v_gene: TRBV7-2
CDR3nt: TGTGCCAGCAGCTTACAAATCCTAGCGGGGGGGCCTACGCAGTATTTT
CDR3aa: CASSLQILAGGPTQYF

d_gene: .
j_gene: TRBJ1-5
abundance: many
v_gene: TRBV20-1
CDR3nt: TGCTCAGTAAGGGCGGGGGCGCATGGTCAGCCCCAGCATTTT
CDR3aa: CSVRAGAHGQPQHF

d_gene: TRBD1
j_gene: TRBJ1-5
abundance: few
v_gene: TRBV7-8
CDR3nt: TGTGCCAGCAGCCCCCGACAGGGGATAGGGCCCCAGCATTTT
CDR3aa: CASSPRQGIGPQHF

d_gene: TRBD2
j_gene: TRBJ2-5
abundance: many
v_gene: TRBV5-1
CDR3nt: TGCGCCAGCAGCTTGGTAGCTAGCGGGCCCCAAGAGACCCAGTACTTC
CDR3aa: CASSLVASGPQETQYF